One sample yielded the 17 T cell receptor beta chains listed below, sequenced in a study of cytomegalovirus exposure and HLA in healthy donors. The primer mix had 60 Vbeta and 13 Jbeta primers. Clones were sequenced by immunoSEQ multiplex PCR, and TCRdb holds only the in-frame ones, with some missing. The sample consists of under 200,000 clones, 80% of them appearing once. Sequenced: PBMCs. These receptors were taken from a man aged 30-40 years in good health and CMV-seronegative.

This chain joins TRBV11-1 and TRBJ2-2; 10 nucleotides match TRBD2. CDR1 is SGHAT, CDR2 FQDESV, per germline (reference sequence). J lost 1 base, V lost 5 bases, and 1 base had no gene match. The CDR3 totals 15 residues. The CDR3 nucleotides read TGTGCCAGCAGCCGACTAGCGGGGAACACCGGGGAGCTGTTTTTT. As protein: CASSRLAGNTGELFF.

V gene TRBV6-6 combines with J gene TRBJ2-1; weak D call: TRBD1 (6 bases). The CDR3 contains 15 residues. The germline V and J ends were trimmed by 4 bases and 8 bases, with 18 bases remaining between them. The germline V gene encodes CDR1 MNHNY and CDR2 SVGAGI (reference sequence). The CDR3 coding sequence is TGTGCCAGCAGTTTGGACGATCAAGGGGGTCATGAGCAGTTCTTC. The encoded protein is CASSLDDQGGHEQFF.

The rearrangement links TRBV27 to TRBJ2-6; the D gene is possibly TRBD1 (5 bases). CDR1 is MNHEY and CDR2 is SMNVEV in the germline V gene (reference sequence). Trimming cost V 6 bases and J 0 bases, with 9 bases left between them. This CDR3 spans 15 amino acids. DNA for the CDR3: TGTGCCAGCAGAAGGGGTCGCTCTGGGGCCAACGTCCTGACTTTC. It yields the protein CASRRGRSGANVLTF. The full variable domain, its missing parts supplied by reference TRBV27 and TRBJ2-6, is EAQVTQNPRYLITVTGKKLTVTCSQNMNHEYMSWYRQDPGLGLRQIYYSMNVEVTDKGDVPEGYKVSRKEKRNFPLILESPSPNQTSLYFCASRRGRSGANVLTFGAGSRLTVL.

V is TRBV30 and J is TRBJ1-2; maybe TRBD1 (5 bases). The germline V gene has CDR1 GTSNPN and CDR2 SVGIG (reference sequence). This CDR3 is built from 12 residues. V shed 5 bases and J shed 3 bases, with 10 bases lying between them. The CDR3 nucleotides are TGTGCCTGGCAGGGATTTGACTATGGCTACACCTTC. Protein: CAWQGFDYGYTF.

The chain carries TRBV30 and TRBJ1-5, with D maybe TRBD1 (6 bases). Germline CDR1 and CDR2: GTSNPN and SVGIG (reference sequence). Trimming took 4 bases from V and 9 from J, leaving 19 bases between them. The CDR3 totals 14 residues. The CDR3 spells CAWTGGQGTRPQHF. CDR3 DNA: TGTGCCTGGACCGGGGGGCAGGGGACCCGGCCCCAGCATTTT.

Concerning this clone: A read error may produce the germline difference seen at one junction end. The same CDR3 is also encoded by other DNA sequences in this sample. This sequence joins TRBV19 and TRBJ1-1, with D possibly matching TRBD1 (6 bases). This CDR3 is 13 amino acids long. The germline CDR1 and CDR2 sequences are LNHDA and SQIVND (reference sequence). CDR3 nucleotides: TGTGCCAGTGGGGACACTATGAACACCGAAGCTTTCTTT. Protein: CASGDTMNTEAFF.

The chain is built from TRBV28 and TRBJ1-1; D uncertain. The CDR3 runs to 13 residues. V lost 3 bases and J lost 0, with 5 bases in between. The V gene's germline CDR1 is MDHEN and CDR2 SYDVKM. The CDR3: CASSFKLNTEAFF. CDR3 nucleotides: TGTGCCAGCAGTTTTAAGCTGAACACTGAAGCTTTCTTT.

Regarding this clone: The junction departs from the called germline gene at one end, perhaps through a read error. The chain carries TRBV7-9 and TRBJ2-7; D uncertain. This CDR3 region has 8 residues. Germline V gene sequence: CDR1 SEHNR, CDR2 FQNEAQ (reference sequence). As DNA, the CDR3 is TGTGCCAGCAGCCCGTCCCACTTC. It translates to CASSPSHF.

The V call is TRBV7-3, the J call TRBJ2-1, with 15 bases aligning to TRBD2. Trimming at V came to 5 bases and at J to 7 bases, leaving 9 bases not matched to a gene. The CDR3 runs to 17 residues. Germline CDR1 reads SGHTA; CDR2 reads FQGTGA. The chain's CDR3 is CASSPSPGTSGGNEQFF. DNA for the CDR3: TGTGCCAGCAGCCCATCACCCGGGACTAGCGGGGGGAATGAGCAGTTCTTC.

The count of this clone is one. This chain links TRBV7-9 with TRBJ1-4; TRBD1 aligns across 10 bases. The CDR3 is made up of 15 amino acids. The trim removed 3 bases at V and 7 bases at J, leaving 5 bases unmatched. CDR1 and CDR2 from the germline V gene are SEHNR and FQNEAQ (reference sequence). This chain's CDR3 is CASSFPGQGFEKLFF. The CDR3 coding sequence is TGTGCCAGCAGCTTTCCGGGACAGGGGTTTGAAAAACTGTTTTTT.

This clone has a handful of counts. This rearrangement joins TRBV6-5 to TRBJ1-1; possible D gene TRBD1, 5 bases. Germline V gene data show CDR1 as MNHEY and CDR2 as SVGAGI. The CDR3 is 13 amino acids. V was clipped by 2 bases and J by 6 bases, with 10 bases between them. The CDR3 region is CASSYAGLAEAFF. Here the CDR3 DNA reads TGTGCCAGCAGTTACGCAGGGTTGGCTGAAGCTTTCTTT.

V is TRBV29-1 and J is TRBJ2-3; D is unclear. Germline V gene sequence: CDR1 SQVTM, CDR2 ANQGSEA. This CDR3 contains 13 residues. V was pared by 5 bases and J by 9 bases, with 18 bases between. CDR3 in amino acids: CSVSHPGVSTQYF. The CDR3, as DNA: TGCAGCGTTTCCCACCCCGGAGTTTCGACGCAGTATTTT.

This sequence joins TRBV7-2 and TRBJ2-2; 9 bases are shared with TRBD2. Germline CDR1 is SGHTA and CDR2 is FQGNSA. This CDR3 is built from 17 residues. With V trimmed by 3 bases and J by 3 bases, 8 bases remained unmatched. For the CDR3, the DNA is TGTGCCAGCAGCTTTCCCGCGGGGGGGTCTGACACCGGGGAGCTGTTTTTT. Translated, it gives CASSFPAGGSDTGELFF.

V and J are TRBV5-1 and TRBJ2-2; D not certain. The CDR3 has 13 amino acids. Germline lookup yields CDR1 SGHRS and CDR2 YFSETQ. V shed 0 bases and J shed 4 bases, with 4 bases lying between them. CDR3 amino acids: CASSLEPTGELFF. CDR3 nucleotide sequence: TGCGCCAGCAGCTTGGAGCCCACCGGGGAGCTGTTTTTT. Combining the CDR3 with reference TRBV5-1 and TRBJ2-2 gives the whole variable domain KAGVTQTPRYLIKTRGQQVTLSCSPISGHRSVSWYQQTPGQGLQFLFEYFSETQRNKGNFPGRFSGRQFSNSRSEMNVSTLELGDSALYLCASSLEPTGELFFGEGSRLTVL.

The rearrangement joins TRBV28 to TRBJ2-7; 7 nucleotides line up with TRBD1. Looked up from germline, CDR1 is MDHEN and CDR2 is SYDVKM. This CDR3 region has 15 residues. The V segment lost 2 bases and the J segment 4 bases; nucleotides outside the gene matches: 8. CDR3 residues: CASSLQGVSLYEQYF. The CDR3 DNA is TGTGCCAGCAGTTTACAGGGGGTCTCACTTTACGAGCAGTACTTC.

This clone was recorded once. V and J are TRBV10-3 and TRBJ2-7; 8 nucleotides line up with TRBD1. Germline assignment: CDR1 ENHRY and CDR2 SYGVKD. This CDR3 comprises 13 residues. V gave up 8 bases and J gave up 9 bases; unmatched junction bases: 12. The CDR3 region has the DNA TGTGCCATCCGGGACAGGAATTTCGACCTGCAGTACTTC. Amino acid sequence: CAIRDRNFDLQYF.

This chain uses TRBV19 with TRBJ1-1; no reliable D call. This CDR3 is 13 amino acids long. The V end lost 8 bases, the J end lost 3 bases, and 13 bases lay between the germline ends. Per the germline V gene, CDR1 is LNHDA and CDR2 is SQIVND (reference sequence). CDR3 region: CASGGREDTEAFF. DNA of the CDR3: TGTGCCAGTGGCGGGAGAGAGGACACTGAAGCTTTCTTT.